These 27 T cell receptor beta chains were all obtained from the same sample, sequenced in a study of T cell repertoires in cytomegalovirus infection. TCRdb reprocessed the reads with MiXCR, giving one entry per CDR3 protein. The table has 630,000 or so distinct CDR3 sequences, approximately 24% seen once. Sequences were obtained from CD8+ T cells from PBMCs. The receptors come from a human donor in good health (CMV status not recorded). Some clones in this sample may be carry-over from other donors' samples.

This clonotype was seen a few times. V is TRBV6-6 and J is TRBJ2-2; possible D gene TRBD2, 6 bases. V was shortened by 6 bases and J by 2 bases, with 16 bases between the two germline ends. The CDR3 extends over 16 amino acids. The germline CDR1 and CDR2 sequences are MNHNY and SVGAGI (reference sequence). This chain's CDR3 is CASRGLDGTNTGELFF. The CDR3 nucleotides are TGTGCCAGCAGGGGACTCGACGGTACAAACACCGGGGAGCTGTTTTTT.

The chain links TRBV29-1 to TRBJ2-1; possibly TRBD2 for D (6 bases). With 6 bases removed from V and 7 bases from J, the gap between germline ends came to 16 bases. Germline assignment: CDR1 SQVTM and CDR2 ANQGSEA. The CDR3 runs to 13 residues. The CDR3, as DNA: TGCAGCGTGCTGACAATTGGGGGGAATGAGCAGTTCTTC. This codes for CSVLTIGGNEQFF.

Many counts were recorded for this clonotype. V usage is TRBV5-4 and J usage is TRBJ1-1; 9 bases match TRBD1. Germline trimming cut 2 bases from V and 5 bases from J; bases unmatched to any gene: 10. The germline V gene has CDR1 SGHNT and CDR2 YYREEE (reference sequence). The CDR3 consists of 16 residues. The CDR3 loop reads CASSFPQDRGFTEAFF. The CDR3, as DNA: TGTGCCAGCAGCTTCCCTCAAGACAGGGGGTTTACTGAAGCTTTCTTT.

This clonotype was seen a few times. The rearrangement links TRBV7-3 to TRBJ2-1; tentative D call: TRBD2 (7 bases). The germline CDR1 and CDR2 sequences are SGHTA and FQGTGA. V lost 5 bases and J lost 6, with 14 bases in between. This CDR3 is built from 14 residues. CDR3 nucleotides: TGTGCCAGCAGCCAGGTAGGGGGGGGCAATGAGCAGTTCTTC. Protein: CASSQVGGGNEQFF.

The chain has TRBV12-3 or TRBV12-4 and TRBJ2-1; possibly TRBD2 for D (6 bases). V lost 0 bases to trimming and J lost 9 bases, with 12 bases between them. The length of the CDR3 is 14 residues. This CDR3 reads CASSLAGGVSEQFF. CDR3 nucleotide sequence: TGTGCCAGCAGTTTAGCGGGGGGTGTTAGTGAGCAGTTCTTC.

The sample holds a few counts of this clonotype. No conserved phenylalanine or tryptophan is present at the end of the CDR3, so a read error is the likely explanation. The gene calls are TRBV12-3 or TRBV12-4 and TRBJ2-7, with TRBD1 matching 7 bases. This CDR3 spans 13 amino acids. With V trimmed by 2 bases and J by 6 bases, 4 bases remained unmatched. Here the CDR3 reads CASSLLGGLEQYL. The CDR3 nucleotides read TGTGCCAGCAGTTTACTAGGGGGCCTCGAGCAGTACTTA.

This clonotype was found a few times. CDR3 bases: TGTGCCAGCAGCTTAGGTGCCGTCTTGGATACGCAGTATTTT. Residues: CASSLGAVLDTQYF. The chain uses TRBV7-2 and TRBJ2-3; D is unclear. The germline V gene encodes CDR1 SGHTA and CDR2 FQGNSA. The CDR3 consists of 14 residues. V lost 1 base and J 6 bases, leaving 11 bases between the germline ends.

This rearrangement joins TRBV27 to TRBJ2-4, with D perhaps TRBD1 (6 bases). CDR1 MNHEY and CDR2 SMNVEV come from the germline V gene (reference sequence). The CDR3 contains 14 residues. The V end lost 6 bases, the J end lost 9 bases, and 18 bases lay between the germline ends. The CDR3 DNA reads TGTGCCAGCAGCCCGGCCGGGACAACTCTCATTCAGTACTTC. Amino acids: CASSPAGTTLIQYF.

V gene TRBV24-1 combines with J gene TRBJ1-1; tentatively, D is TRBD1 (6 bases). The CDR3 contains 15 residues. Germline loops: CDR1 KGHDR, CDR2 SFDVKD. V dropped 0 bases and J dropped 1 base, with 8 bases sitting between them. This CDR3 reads CATSDLAGQNTEAFF. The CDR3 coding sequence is TGTGCCACCAGTGATTTGGCGGGACAGAACACTGAAGCTTTCTTT.

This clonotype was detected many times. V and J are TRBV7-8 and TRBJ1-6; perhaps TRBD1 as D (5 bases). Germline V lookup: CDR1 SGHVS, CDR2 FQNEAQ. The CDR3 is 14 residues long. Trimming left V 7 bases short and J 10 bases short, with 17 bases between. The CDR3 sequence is CASNLLGRGSPLHF. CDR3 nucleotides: TGTGCCAGCAACCTTCTGGGGAGGGGATCACCCCTCCACTTT.

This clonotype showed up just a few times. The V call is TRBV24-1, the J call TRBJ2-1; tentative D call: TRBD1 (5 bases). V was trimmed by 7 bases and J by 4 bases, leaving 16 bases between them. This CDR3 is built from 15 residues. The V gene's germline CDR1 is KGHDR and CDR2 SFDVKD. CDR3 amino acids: CATSPGRAIYNEQFF. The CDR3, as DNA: TGTGCCACCAGCCCCGGCAGGGCTATATACAATGAGCAGTTCTTC.

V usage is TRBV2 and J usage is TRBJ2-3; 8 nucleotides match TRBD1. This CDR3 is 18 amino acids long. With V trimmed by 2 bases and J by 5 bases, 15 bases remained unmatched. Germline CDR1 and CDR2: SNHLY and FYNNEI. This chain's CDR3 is CASSELPFDRGGGDTQYF. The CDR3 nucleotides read TGTGCCAGCAGTGAACTTCCTTTTGACAGGGGAGGTGGAGATACGCAGTATTTT. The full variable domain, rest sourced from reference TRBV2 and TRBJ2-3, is EPEVTQTPSHQVTQMGQEVILRCVPISNHLYFYWYRQILGQKVEFLVSFYNNEISEKSEIFDDQFSVERPDGSNFTLKIRSTKLEDSAMYFCASSELPFDRGGGDTQYFGPGTRLTVL.

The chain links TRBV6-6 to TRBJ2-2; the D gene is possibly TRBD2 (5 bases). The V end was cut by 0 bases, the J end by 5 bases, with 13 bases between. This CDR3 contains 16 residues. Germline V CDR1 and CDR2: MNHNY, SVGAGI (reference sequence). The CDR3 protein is CASSYSSGRGTGELFF. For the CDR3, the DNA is TGTGCCAGCAGTTACTCCTCGGGAAGAGGAACCGGGGAGCTGTTTTTT.

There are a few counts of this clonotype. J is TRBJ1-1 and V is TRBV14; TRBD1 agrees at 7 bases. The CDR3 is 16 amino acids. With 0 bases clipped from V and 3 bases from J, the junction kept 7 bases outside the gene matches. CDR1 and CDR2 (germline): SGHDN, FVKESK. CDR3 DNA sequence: TGTGCCAGCAGCCAAGATGACAGGGAGGGTTACACTGAAGCTTTCTTT. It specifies CASSQDDREGYTEAFF.

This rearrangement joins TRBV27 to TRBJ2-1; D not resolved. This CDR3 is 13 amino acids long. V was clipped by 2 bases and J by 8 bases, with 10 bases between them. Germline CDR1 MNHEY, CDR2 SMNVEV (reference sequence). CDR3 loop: CASSLSYWDEQFF. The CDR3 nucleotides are TGTGCCAGCAGTTTAAGTTACTGGGATGAGCAGTTCTTC.

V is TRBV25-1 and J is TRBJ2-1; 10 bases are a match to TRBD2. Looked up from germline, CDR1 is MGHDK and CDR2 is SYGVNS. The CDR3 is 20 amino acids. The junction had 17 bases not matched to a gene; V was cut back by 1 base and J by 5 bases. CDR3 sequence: CASSELYPIRSSGRHNEQFF. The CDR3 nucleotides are TGTGCCAGCAGTGAATTATACCCCATTCGGTCTAGCGGGAGACACAATGAGCAGTTCTTC. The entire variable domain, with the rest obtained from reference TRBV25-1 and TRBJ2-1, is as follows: EADIYQTPRYLVIGTGKKITLECSQTMGHDKMYWYQQDPGMELHLIHYSYGVNSTEKGDLSSESTVSRIRTEHFPLTLESARPSHTSQYLCASSELYPIRSSGRHNEQFFGPGTRLTVL.

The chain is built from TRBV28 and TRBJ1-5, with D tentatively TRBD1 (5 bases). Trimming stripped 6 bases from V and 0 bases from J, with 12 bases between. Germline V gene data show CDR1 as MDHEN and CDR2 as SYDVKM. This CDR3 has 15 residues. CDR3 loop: CASSRDRYSNQPQHF. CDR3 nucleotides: TGTGCCAGCAGCAGGGACCGCTATAGCAATCAGCCCCAGCATTTT.

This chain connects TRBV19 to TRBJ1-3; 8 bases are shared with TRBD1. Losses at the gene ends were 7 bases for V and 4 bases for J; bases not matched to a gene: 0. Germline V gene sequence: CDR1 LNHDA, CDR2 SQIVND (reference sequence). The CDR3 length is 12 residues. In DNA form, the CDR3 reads TGTGCCAGTACAGGGGGCGGAAACACCATATATTTT. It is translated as CASTGGGNTIYF.

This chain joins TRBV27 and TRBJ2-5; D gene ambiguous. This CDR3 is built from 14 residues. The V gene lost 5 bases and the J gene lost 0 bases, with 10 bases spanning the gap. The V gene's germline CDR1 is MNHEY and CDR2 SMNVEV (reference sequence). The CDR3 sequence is CASSINVYQETQYF. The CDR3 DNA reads TGTGCCAGCAGTATCAATGTGTACCAAGAGACCCAGTACTTC.

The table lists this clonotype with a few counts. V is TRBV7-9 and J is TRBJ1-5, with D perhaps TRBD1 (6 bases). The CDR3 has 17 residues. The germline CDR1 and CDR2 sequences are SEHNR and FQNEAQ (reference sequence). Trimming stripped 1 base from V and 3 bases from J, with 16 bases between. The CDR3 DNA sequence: TGTGCCAGCAGCTTAGGCTTCAGGGGAGGTACCAATCAGCCCCAGCATTTT. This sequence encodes CASSLGFRGGTNQPQHF.

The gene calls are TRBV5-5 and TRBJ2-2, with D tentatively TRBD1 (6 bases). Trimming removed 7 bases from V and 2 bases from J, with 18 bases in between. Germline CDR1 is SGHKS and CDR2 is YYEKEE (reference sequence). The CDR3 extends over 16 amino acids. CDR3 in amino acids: CASRGTGTPNTGELFF. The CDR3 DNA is TGTGCCAGCCGAGGTACCGGGACACCTAACACCGGGGAGCTGTTTTTT.

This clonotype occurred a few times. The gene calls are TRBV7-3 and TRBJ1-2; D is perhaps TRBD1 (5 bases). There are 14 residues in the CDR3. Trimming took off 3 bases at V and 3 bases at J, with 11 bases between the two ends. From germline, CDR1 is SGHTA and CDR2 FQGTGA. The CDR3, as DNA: TGTGCCAGCAGCTTCTCTGGGACGGACTATGGCTACACCTTC. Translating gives CASSFSGTDYGYTF.

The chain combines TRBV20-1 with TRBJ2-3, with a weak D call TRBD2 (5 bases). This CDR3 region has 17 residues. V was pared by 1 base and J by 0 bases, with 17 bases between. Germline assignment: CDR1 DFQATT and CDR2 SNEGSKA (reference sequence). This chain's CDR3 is CSARGWVRVESTDTQYF. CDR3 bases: TGCAGTGCTAGAGGGTGGGTGAGGGTGGAGAGCACAGATACGCAGTATTTT.

CDR3 in DNA: TGTGCCAGCAGTGCCCCGGTGGAGGCGTACCAAGAGACCCAGTACTTC. Translation: CASSAPVEAYQETQYF. V is TRBV25-1 and J is TRBJ2-5, with a weak D call TRBD2 (5 bases). CDR1 and CDR2 from the germline V gene are MGHDK and SYGVNS. The CDR3 extends over 16 amino acids. Deletions cut 4 bases from V and 0 bases from J, with 15 bases between.

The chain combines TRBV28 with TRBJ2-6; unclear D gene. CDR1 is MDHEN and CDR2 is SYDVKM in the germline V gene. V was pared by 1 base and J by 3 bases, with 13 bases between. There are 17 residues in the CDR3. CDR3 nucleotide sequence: TGTGCCAGCAGTTTATCAGGCCTCGTGTTTGGGGCCAACGTCCTGACTTTC. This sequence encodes CASSLSGLVFGANVLTF.

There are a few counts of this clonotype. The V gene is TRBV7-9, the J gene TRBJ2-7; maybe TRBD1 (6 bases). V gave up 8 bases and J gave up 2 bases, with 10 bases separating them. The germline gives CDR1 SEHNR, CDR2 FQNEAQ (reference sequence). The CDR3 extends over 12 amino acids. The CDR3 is CASGGQPYEQYF. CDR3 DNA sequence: TGTGCCAGCGGTGGACAGCCCTACGAGCAGTACTTC.

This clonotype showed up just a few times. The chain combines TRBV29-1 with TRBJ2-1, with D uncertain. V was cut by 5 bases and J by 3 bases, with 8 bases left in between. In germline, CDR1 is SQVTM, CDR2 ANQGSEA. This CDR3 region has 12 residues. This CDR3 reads CSVFLVYNEQFF. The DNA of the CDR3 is TGCAGCGTTTTTCTGGTCTACAATGAGCAGTTCTTC.